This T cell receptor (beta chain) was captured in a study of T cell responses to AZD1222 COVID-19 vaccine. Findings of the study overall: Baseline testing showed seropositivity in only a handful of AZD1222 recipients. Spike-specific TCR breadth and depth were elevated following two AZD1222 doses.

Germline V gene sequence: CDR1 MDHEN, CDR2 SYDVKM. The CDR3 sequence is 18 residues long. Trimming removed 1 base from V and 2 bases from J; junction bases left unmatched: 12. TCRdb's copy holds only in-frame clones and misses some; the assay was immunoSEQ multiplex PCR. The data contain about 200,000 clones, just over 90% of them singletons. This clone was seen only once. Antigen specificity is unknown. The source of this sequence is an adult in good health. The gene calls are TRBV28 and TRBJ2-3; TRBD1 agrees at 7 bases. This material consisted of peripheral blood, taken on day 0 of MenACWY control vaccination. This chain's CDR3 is CASSLFARITGDTDTQYF. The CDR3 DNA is TGTGCCAGCAGTTTATTCGCCCGGATAACAGGGGACACAGATACGCAGTATTTT.